Shown below are 21 T cell receptor beta chains from a single sample sequenced in a study of response to subunit inactivated influenza vaccine. TCRdb itself ran the RT-PCR reads through MiXCR, one entry per CDR3 protein. The sample records around 530,000 distinct CDR3 sequences, more than 15% being singletons. The source was CD4+ T cells sorted from PBMCs, collected around 25 months after vaccination. The receptors originated from a man aged 45 to 75 who received an inactivated influenza vaccine.

In its sample, this clonotype was seen a few times. The chain employs TRBV5-5 and TRBJ2-1; D gene unclear. Trimming left V 0 bases short and J 5 bases short, with 15 bases between. Germline V gene sequence: CDR1 SGHKS, CDR2 YYEKEE (reference sequence). This CDR3 is built from 16 residues. CDR3 DNA sequence: TGTGCCAGCAGCTTGGAGGCGGAGACCATGAACAATGAGCAGTTCTTC. It encodes CASSLEAETMNNEQFF.

This chain joins TRBV2 and TRBJ2-2, with unresolved D. V was trimmed by 4 bases and J by 1 base, leaving 7 bases between them. Germline V gene data show CDR1 as SNHLY and CDR2 as FYNNEI. CDR3 length equals 14 residues. The CDR3 region has the DNA TGTGCCAGCAGTGGCGTAATGAACACCGGGGAGCTGTTTTTT. Its protein is CASSGVMNTGELFF.

V and J are TRBV5-1 and TRBJ1-4; 7 nucleotides agree with TRBD1. The junction had 6 bases not matched to a gene; V was cut back by 4 bases and J by 3 bases. Germline values: CDR1 SGHRS, CDR2 YFSETQ. This CDR3 spans 15 amino acids. The CDR3 is CASSPTGTANEKLFF. In nucleotides, the CDR3 is TGCGCCAGCAGCCCAACCGGGACAGCTAATGAAAAACTGTTTTTT.

This clonotype showed up just once. The chain is built from TRBV12-3 or TRBV12-4 and TRBJ2-1, with 14 bases identical to TRBD2. The CDR3 covers 15 residues. The V and J ends lost 6 bases and 8 bases, in that order; junction bases with no gene match: 6. The CDR3 here is CASRRLAGGWDEQFF. The CDR3, as DNA: TGTGCCAGCAGGCGACTAGCGGGAGGGTGGGATGAGCAGTTCTTC.

The chain uses TRBV5-4 and TRBJ2-5; 9 bases match TRBD2. This CDR3 has 15 residues. The germline gives CDR1 SGHNT, CDR2 YYREEE (reference sequence). Trimming took 0 bases from V and 6 from J; bases not matched to a gene: 6. The CDR3 is CASSLVASGIKTQYF. CDR3 bases: TGTGCCAGCAGCTTGGTGGCTAGCGGGATTAAGACCCAGTACTTC. The full variable domain, with the rest looked up from reference TRBV5-4 and TRBJ2-5, is ETGVTQSPTHLIKTRGQQVTLRCSSQSGHNTVSWYQQALGQGPQFIFQYYREEENGRGNFPPRFSGLQFPNYSSELNVNALELDDSALYLCASSLVASGIKTQYFGPGTRLLVL.

This clonotype was counted a few times. The V gene is TRBV2, the J gene TRBJ2-5; TRBD1 is a possible D gene (5 bases). The CDR3 sequence is 15 residues long. V lost 4 bases, J lost 0 bases, and 12 bases lay in between. In germline, CDR1 is SNHLY, CDR2 FYNNEI. In DNA, the CDR3 is TGTGCCAGCAGTGTAGTGGGGCTCTACCAAGAGACCCAGTACTTC. It codes for CASSVVGLYQETQYF. Full variable domain (outside the CDR3, taken from reference TRBV2 and TRBJ2-5): EPEVTQTPSHQVTQMGQEVILRCVPISNHLYFYWYRQILGQKVEFLVSFYNNEISEKSEIFDDQFSVERPDGSNFTLKIRSTKLEDSAMYFCASSVVGLYQETQYFGPGTRLLVL.

This clonotype was observed a few times. This chain uses TRBV20-1 with TRBJ2-7; the D gene could be TRBD1 or TRBD2 (6 bases each). Trimming shortened V by 6 bases and J by 6 bases, and 21 bases separated the two germline ends. Looked up from germline, CDR1 is DFQATT and CDR2 is SNEGSKA (reference sequence). The length of the CDR3 is 14 residues. The CDR3 DNA sequence: TGCAGTGCCTCCAAACAGGGACTCTACGGCGAGCAGTACTTC. Protein: CSASKQGLYGEQYF.

This clonotype was seen once. The chain couples TRBV6-1 to TRBJ2-5; 10 nucleotides agree with TRBD2. Trimming at V came to 6 bases and at J to 1 base, leaving 14 bases not matched to a gene. The CDR3 has 18 amino acids. Per germline, CDR1 MNHNS and CDR2 SASEGT. CDR3 in amino acids: CASRKYSGTSAIQETQYF. The CDR3 DNA reads TGTGCCAGCAGAAAATATTCCGGGACTAGCGCAATCCAAGAGACCCAGTACTTC.

This chain joins TRBV9 and TRBJ2-3; D gene uncertain. The CDR3 runs to 16 residues. Germline loops: CDR1 SGDLS, CDR2 YYNGEE. V lost 0 bases and J 2 bases, leaving 13 bases between the germline ends. The CDR3: CASSVATSLATDTQYF. The DNA of the CDR3 is TGTGCCAGCAGCGTAGCGACCTCGTTGGCCACAGATACGCAGTATTTT.

This clonotype has just a few counts. V usage is TRBV2 and J usage is TRBJ2-3, with TRBD2 matching over 7 bases. Per the germline V gene, CDR1 is SNHLY and CDR2 is FYNNEI. CDR3 length equals 15 residues. V lost 10 bases to trimming and J lost 2 bases; unmatched junction nucleotides: 12. The CDR3 DNA reads as TGTGCCAACACCCGCCTAGCGGACCACACAGATACGCAGTATTTT. It encodes CANTRLADHTDTQYF.

This clonotype was detected ten times or more. The V call is TRBV12-3 or TRBV12-4, the J call TRBJ1-1, with 10 bases identical to TRBD1. The CDR3 runs 20 residues. With V trimmed by 5 bases and J by 5 bases, 23 bases remained unmatched. This chain's CDR3 is CASSAGGLDRGIWRRTEAFF. Written as DNA, the CDR3 is TGTGCCAGCAGTGCTGGGGGTTTGGACAGGGGGATTTGGAGGAGGACTGAAGCTTTCTTT.

This clonotype was seen more than once but under ten times. The chain joins TRBV4-1 to TRBJ1-5; D remains unclear. CDR3 length: 15 amino acids. Germline CDR1 reads MGHRA; CDR2 reads YSYEKL. Trimming cost V 3 bases and J 1 base, with 10 bases left between them. CDR3 loop: CASSQTESSNQPQHF. CDR3 nucleotide sequence: TGCGCCAGCAGCCAGACGGAATCCAGCAATCAGCCCCAGCATTTT.

This rearrangement joins TRBV12-3 or TRBV12-4 to TRBJ2-5, with TRBD2 matching over 9 bases. Germline trimming cut 1 base from V and 4 bases from J; bases unmatched to any gene: 10. The CDR3 length is 17 residues. CDR3 loop: CASSLGGLANFRETQYF. The CDR3 bases are TGTGCCAGCAGTTTAGGTGGACTAGCGAATTTTCGAGAGACCCAGTACTTC.

CDR3 sequence reads: CATSDSGRFTGELFF. The DNA for the CDR3 is TGTGCCACCAGTGATAGCGGGAGGTTTACCGGGGAGCTGTTTTTT. The chain couples TRBV24-1 to TRBJ2-2, with 9 bases matching TRBD2. The CDR3 extends over 15 amino acids. After removal of 3 bases from V and 5 bases from J, the junction contained 3 bases not matched to a gene. Germline CDR1 reads KGHDR; CDR2 reads SFDVKD.

In this sample, this clonotype turned up a few times. This chain links TRBV15 with TRBJ2-7; TRBD2 is a possible D gene (5 bases). CDR1 is LNHNV and CDR2 is YYDKDF in the germline V gene (reference sequence). V lost 3 bases and J lost 7, with 19 bases in between. CDR3 length: 15 residues. CDR3 coding DNA: TGTGCCACCAGCAGTGGCCTCGTGAGACTACGAGAGCAGTACTTC. Protein sequence: CATSSGLVRLREQYF.

This clonotype was counted only a few times. V and J are TRBV10-3 and TRBJ2-7; 8 positions agree with TRBD2. CDR1 is ENHRY, CDR2 SYGVKD, per germline. The V gene end was trimmed by 2 bases and the J gene end by 2 bases; junction bases not matched to a gene: 2. The CDR3 sequence is 14 residues long. This CDR3 is CAISEREGPYEQYF. The CDR3 bases are TGTGCCATCAGTGAGCGGGAGGGCCCCTACGAGCAGTACTTC.

The chain is built from TRBV9 and TRBJ1-2; no firm D call. The CDR3 consists of 13 residues. Trimming shortened V by 4 bases and J by 8 bases, and 15 bases separated the two germline ends. The V gene's germline CDR1 is SGDLS and CDR2 YYNGEE. The CDR3 region is CASSPTGPRGYTF. CDR3 coding DNA: TGTGCCAGCAGCCCCACGGGTCCGAGGGGCTACACCTTC.

This clonotype has just a few counts. The chain couples TRBV5-1 to TRBJ2-1, with 7 bases lining up with TRBD2. V lost 3 bases and J lost 1; bases outside the gene matches: 7. There are 16 residues in the CDR3. CDR1 and CDR2 (germline): SGHRS, YFSETQ. CDR3 loop: CASSSGRSHSYNEQFF. In DNA, the CDR3 is TGCGCCAGCAGCTCCGGGAGGTCCCATTCCTACAATGAGCAGTTCTTC.

This clonotype was counted only a few times. This chain uses TRBV21-1 with TRBJ2-7; TRBD1, as called in the table, went unchecked against the DNA. TRBV21-1 has pseudogene status. The CDR3 is 14 amino acids. This chain's CDR3 is CASSDSGDPYEQYF. In DNA, the CDR3 is TGTGCCAGCAGCGATAGCGGGGACCCCTACGAGCAGTACTTC.

The CDR3 region has the DNA TGTGCCAGCAGCCCCGGGCGCGGGCCATCTTCACCCCTCCACTTT. Translated: CASSPGRGPSSPLHF. The genes are TRBV3-1 and TRBJ1-6; D is unresolved. Germline V gives CDR1 LGHDT, CDR2 YNNKEL (reference sequence). The CDR3 spans 15 residues. Deletions cut 4 bases from V and 9 bases from J, with 16 bases between. The complete variable domain, with remaining parts taken from reference TRBV3-1 and TRBJ1-6, reads DTAVSQTPKYLVTQMGNDKSIKCEQNLGHDTMYWYKQDSKKFLKIMFSYNNKELIINETVPNRFSPKSPDKAHLNLHINSLELGDSAVYFCASSPGRGPSSPLHFGNGTRLTVT.

The chain uses TRBV5-6 and TRBJ1-1; maybe TRBD1 (6 bases). The CDR3 has 14 residues. Trimming shortened V by 7 bases and J by 7 bases, and 20 bases separated the two germline ends. Germline V gene sequence: CDR1 SGHDT, CDR2 YYEEEE. DNA of the CDR3: TGTGCCAGCGGTAAACAGGGACTCCGGGATGAAGCTTTCTTT. It translates to CASGKQGLRDEAFF.